Following are 4 T cell receptor beta chains from one sample sequenced in a study of shared clonotypes between healthy human individuals. Assay: immunoSEQ multiplex PCR; the TCRdb copy retains only in-frame clones and omits some. The table includes about 330,000 clones, roughly 70% detected once. Material for sequencing was memory CD4+ T cells sorted from blood. The subset here: CD45RA-negative fraction. The receptors were gathered from a man aged 25 to 40 in good health.

This clone turned up a few times. Mismatch with germline at one junction end may stem from a read error. The CDR3 region has the DNA TGCGCCAGCAGCCAAGATCGATCGTTGGACCGCTTTCCCATTTTCTTC. As protein: CASSQDRSLDRFPIFF. V gene TRBV4-3 combines with J gene TRBJ1-2; D is uncertain. CDR1 is LGHNA and CDR2 is YSLEER in the germline V gene. The CDR3 is 16 residues long.

This rearrangement joins TRBV10-3 to TRBJ2-2, with 9 bases matching TRBD1. CDR1 is ENHRY, CDR2 SYGVKD, per germline. The CDR3 contains 16 residues. Losses at the gene ends were 5 bases for V and 6 bases for J; bases not matched to a gene: 10. The CDR3 nucleotides read TGTGCCATCAGTCGACAGGGACAGGGTGAGGCCGGGGAGCTGTTTTTT. Translating gives CAISRQGQGEAGELFF.

The chain is built from TRBV15 and TRBJ1-3; the match to TRBD1 covers 7 bases. The V and J ends lost 1 base and 1 base, in that order; junction bases with no gene match: 4. Germline CDR1 LNHNV, CDR2 YYDKDF (reference sequence). This CDR3 spans 16 amino acids. The CDR3 loop reads CATSRGDSRSGNTIYF. CDR3 nucleotide sequence: TGTGCCACCAGCAGAGGGGACAGTAGGTCTGGAAACACCATATATTTT.

The chain links TRBV7-2 to TRBJ1-2, with D tentatively TRBD1 (5 bases). V was clipped by 3 bases and J by 8 bases, with 10 bases between them. Germline CDR1 reads SGHTA; CDR2 reads FQGNSA. This CDR3 has 12 residues. As DNA, the CDR3 is TGTGCCAGCAGCTTTAGTAGGGACGGCTACACCTTC. It specifies CASSFSRDGYTF.